This TCR beta chain was sequenced in a study of blood T cell repertoires in COVID-19. Study context: Both acute and convalescent COVID-19 samples were obtained from the United States, Italy and Spain.

V gave up 3 bases and J gave up 7 bases; unmatched junction bases: 4. CDR3 size: 14 residues. From germline, CDR1 is LGHNT and CDR2 FRNRAP. Source study methods: For nucleated cells, counts were estimated from reference gene primer amplification. Sequenced by immunoSEQ multiplex PCR; TCRdb stores in-frame clones only, minus some. V and J calls and clone size are given by that table; D and trimming were obtained from the DNA. The sample holds a few hundred thousand clones; roughly 89% are singletons and the top ten take just under 0.95%. The sample taken for sequencing was peripheral blood. This sequence joins TRBV12-5 and TRBJ1-5; 9 bases align to TRBD1. The TCR was taken from a woman between 40 and 50 years old who had recovered from COVID-19. As DNA, the CDR3 is TGTGCTAGTGGTTTCGGGACAGGGAGACAGCCCCAGCATTTT. Translated, it gives CASGFGTGRQPQHF. Full variable domain (rest looked up from reference TRBV12-5 and TRBJ1-5): DARVTQTPRHKVTEMGQEVTMRCQPILGHNTVFWYRQTMMQGLELLAYFRNRAPLDDSGMPKDRFSAEMPDATLATLKIQPSEPRDSAVYFCASGFGTGRQPQHFGDGTRLSIL.